Listed below are T cell receptor beta chains from one sample, sequenced in a study of CD8 T cells in Susac syndrome. Using its own MiXCR run on the immunoSEQ multiplex PCR reads, TCRdb lists one record per CDR3 protein. Here the sample spans roughly 89,000 distinct CDR3 sequences, roughly 96% being singletons. Sequencing input: CD8+ T cells from PBMCs. Every receptor here comes from a human donor with Susac syndrome. Each CDR3 is given with its conserved first and last residue. D genes are given only for firm matches. Clone sizes are given selectively: once, few, many, or a class where the clone is expanded.

TRBV7-3	-	TRBJ1-5	-	TGTGCCAGCAGCTCCCACTCAGCTCCACTATATAGCAATCAGCCCCAGCATTTT	CASSSHSAPLYSNQPQHF
TRBV5-6	-	TRBJ2-6	TRBD1	TGTGCCAGCAGCTTGATTCAGGGGGCCTCTGGGGCCAACGTCCTGACTTTC	CASSLIQGASGANVLTF
TRBV18	-	TRBJ1-6	-	TGTGCCAGCTCGCGCGGGACAACTGAGGATTCACCCCTCCACTTT	CASSRGTTEDSPLHF
TRBV15	once	TRBJ2-1	TRBD1	TGTGCCACCAGCAGAGTAGGGACAGGGTATTGGGATGAGCAGTTCTTC	CATSRVGTGYWDEQFF
TRBV20-1	-	TRBJ2-1	-	TGCAGTGCTAGACTACCCTTGGGGGGTGAGCAGTTCTTC	CSARLPLGGEQFF
TRBV29-1	-	TRBJ2-2	-	TGCAGCGTTGTTATGGCCCCCAACACCGGGGAGCTGTTTTTT	CSVVMAPNTGELFF
TRBV5-6	once	TRBJ2-1	-	TGTGCCAGCAGCTTGGTACGTCCATCTGAGCAGTTCTTC	CASSLVRPSEQFF
TRBV7-9	-	TRBJ2-1	TRBD2	TGTGCCAGCAGCGGATTTAGCGGGAGCTCCTACAATGAGCAGTTCTTC	CASSGFSGSSYNEQFF
TRBV29-1	-	TRBJ2-1	TRBD2	TGCAGTGCAAGCGGGGTCACCTACAATGAGCAGTTCTTC	CSASGVTYNEQFF
TRBV7-2	-	TRBJ2-7	-	TGTGCCAGCAGCCCCCTCTCCTACGAGCAGTACTTC	CASSPLSYEQYF
TRBV4-2	-	TRBJ2-3	-	TGTGCCAGCAGCGCGGGACAAGATACGCAGTATTTT	CASSAGQDTQYF
TRBV6-2/TRBV6-3	-	TRBJ2-5	-	TGTGCCAGCGACAACGGGACACCGGGGACCCAGTACTTC	CASDNGTPGTQYF
TRBV6-4	-	TRBJ2-6	TRBD2	TGTGCCAGCAGTGGGACTAGCGGCTCTGGGGCCAACGTCCTGACTTTC	CASSGTSGSGANVLTF
TRBV3-1	-	TRBJ2-5	-	TGTGCCAGCAGCCTGGGGACCGGAGGGGCCCAGTACTTC	CASSLGTGGAQYF
TRBV9	-	TRBJ1-5	TRBD1	TGTGCCAGCAGCGGGGGAGGGGACAGTCAGCCCCAGCATTTT	CASSGGGDSQPQHF
TRBV4-1	-	TRBJ1-1	TRBD1	TGCGCCAGCAGCCAACCGACAGGGCGGAACACTGAAGCTTTCTTT	CASSQPTGRNTEAFF
TRBV5-1	-	TRBJ2-4	-	TGCGCCAGCAACGATGGCATAGGGGGGGGCTCCAAAAACATTCAGTACTTC	CASNDGIGGGSKNIQYF
TRBV14	-	TRBJ1-4	-	TGTGCCAGCAGTTACACCACGGACAGCGCTAATGAAAAACTGTTTTTT	CASSYTTDSANEKLFF
TRBV9	-	TRBJ1-1	-	TGTGCCAGCAGCCCCTACGGGGAGGAAGCTTTCTTT	CASSPYGEEAFF
TRBV6-5	-	TRBJ1-3	-	TGTGCCAGCAGTCCCTCTAGGGGATCTGGAAACACCATATATTTT	CASSPSRGSGNTIYF
TRBV7-9	-	TRBJ1-1	-	TGTGCCAGCAGCCACGGGGGGAGCACTGAAGCTTTCTTT	CASSHGGSTEAFF
TRBV4-1	-	TRBJ1-5	-	TGCGCCAGCAGCCAAGACTGGGAGGTAAATCAGCCCCAGCATTTT	CASSQDWEVNQPQHF
TRBV15	-	TRBJ2-4	-	TGTGCCACCAGAAGAGGCCCTCCAGAACATGTGCCAGCCAAAAACATTCAGTACTTC	CATRRGPPEHVPAKNIQYF
TRBV4-3	-	TRBJ2-1	-	TGCGCCAGCAGCCAAGCATTCGGGGTCTACAATGAGCAGTTCTTC	CASSQAFGVYNEQFF
TRBV4-3	-	TRBJ1-5	TRBD1	TGCGCCAGCAGCCAAGGACAGGGGGCCAGCCAGCCCCAGCATTTT	CASSQGQGASQPQHF
TRBV11-3	few	TRBJ2-1	-	TGTGCCAGCAGCTTCTTCTTCTCTACCTACAATGAGCAGTTCTTC	CASSFFFSTYNEQFF
TRBV12-3/TRBV12-4	-	TRBJ2-5	-	TGTGCCAGCAGTTTACCTGGGGGCGACGAGACCCAGTACTTC	CASSLPGGDETQYF